A selection of T cell receptor beta chains follows, all from one sample in a study of response to subunit inactivated influenza vaccine. TCRdb processed the RT-PCR reads anew with MiXCR; each CDR3 protein has one entry. The repertoire holds about 570,000 distinct CDR3 sequences, approximately 11% seen once, with approximately 11% in the top ten. These records were also assigned to another study, of T cells expressing NK-cell markers.

This specimen was PBMCs from blood, taken on the day of vaccination. The receptors come from a man between 50 and 59 years old who received an inactivated influenza vaccine. Both conserved end residues are part of each CDR3. A D gene is named only where the DNA matches it firmly. Clone size is shown for a subset of rows, as once, few, many or a class of expanded clone.

length	V	D	size	J	DNA	CDR3
14	TRBV18	-	few	TRBJ1-6	TGTGCCAGCTCACCAACGACCGCTAATTCACCCCTCCACTTT	CASSPTTANSPLHF
15	TRBV5-1	-	few	TRBJ2-3	TGCGCCAGCCGCCCCGGGCAGACTTACACAGATACGCAGTATTTT	CASRPGQTYTDTQYF
15	TRBV4-2	-	-	TRBJ2-5	TGTGCCAGCAGCCCAGAAGGGTCCGACCCGAAGACCCAGTACTTC	CASSPEGSDPKTQYF
15	TRBV24-1	-	-	TRBJ2-2	TGTGCCACCAGTGATTTGGGACGGAGCACCGGGGAGCTGTTTTTT	CATSDLGRSTGELFF
15	TRBV7-8	-	-	TRBJ2-4	TGTGCCAGCAGCTCCCGGGACACTGTACTTAACATTCAGTACTTC	CASSSRDTVLNIQYF
13	TRBV5-1	-	-	TRBJ2-3	TGCGCCAGCAGTCGACCGGGCGGGGATACGCAGTATTTT	CASSRPGGDTQYF
14	TRBV29-1	-	few	TRBJ2-3	TGCAGCGGTAACCGGGGACCTAGCACAGATACGCAGTATTTT	CSGNRGPSTDTQYF
16	TRBV6-2/TRBV6-3	-	few	TRBJ2-4	TGTGCCAGCCATTCGTGGTATAGAAGGGCCAAAAACATTCAGTACTTC	CASHSWYRRAKNIQYF
15	TRBV28	-	-	TRBJ2-1	TGTGCCAGCAGTTTCCCGGGCGAATGGGAAAATGAGCAGTTCTTC	CASSFPGEWENEQFF
14	TRBV4-2	-	many	TRBJ2-7	TGTGCCAGCAGCCAAGATAGGGTAGCGAGGGAGCAGTACTTC	CASSQDRVAREQYF
12	TRBV29-1	TRBD1	-	TRBJ1-1	TGCAGCGGGACAGGGTCGAACACTGAAGCTTTCTTT	CSGTGSNTEAFF
14	TRBV5-1	TRBD1	few	TRBJ2-7	TGCGCCAGCAGACCTACAGGGGGCGTCAACGAGCAGTACTTC	CASRPTGGVNEQYF
17	TRBV4-2	TRBD2	-	TRBJ2-1	TGTGCCAGCAGCCGCCGTTGGAGGCGGGGGGAGCTGAATGAGCAGTTCTTC	CASSRRWRRGELNEQFF
14	TRBV28	-	-	TRBJ2-1	TGTGCCAGCATGGGCAGCAGCTCCTACAATGAGCAGTTCTTC	CASMGSSSYNEQFF
15	TRBV20-1	TRBD1	-	TRBJ2-7	TGCAGTGCTAGAGCCCCAGGACAGGGGGGCTACGAGCAGTACTTC	CSARAPGQGGYEQYF
15	TRBV7-2	-	-	TRBJ2-1	TGTGCCAGCAGCTTACGGTCCCAAGCTTTAAATGAGCAGTTCTTC	CASSLRSQALNEQFF
15	TRBV21-1	-	-	TRBJ2-7	TGTGCCAGCAGTACCCTAGGACAGGGGCCGTGTGAGCAGTACTTC	CASSTLGQGPCEQYF
15	TRBV14	-	few	TRBJ2-1	TGTGCCAGCAGCCGAATTTTGGGACTTCACAATGAGCAGTTCTTC	CASSRILGLHNEQFF
17	TRBV4-3	-	-	TRBJ1-4	TGCGCCAGCAGCCGGGAACTCGGGGATTCAACTAATGAAAAACTGTTTTTT	CASSRELGDSTNEKLFF
14	TRBV7-9	-	-	TRBJ2-1	TGTGCCAGCAAGCCCCCCGGCTCCTACAATGAGCAGTTCTTC	CASKPPGSYNEQFF
17	TRBV5-1	TRBD2	few	TRBJ2-1	TGCGCCAGCTCCTTACTAGCGGGGGGGCTTATATTCAATGAGCAGTTCTTC	CASSLLAGGLIFNEQFF
16	TRBV4-1	TRBD1	-	TRBJ2-2	TGCGCCAGCAGCCACACACCGGGACAGGGGGCTGTGGAGCTGTTTTTT	CASSHTPGQGAVELFF
16	TRBV28	TRBD2	-	TRBJ2-3	TGTGCCAGCAGTTCTAGCGGCCTTGCTAGCACAGATACGCAGTATTTT	CASSSSGLASTDTQYF
17	TRBV24-1	TRBD1	many	TRBJ2-1	TGTGCCACCAGTGACTCCCTGAGGGACAGGCGGTACAATGAGCAGTTCTTC	CATSDSLRDRRYNEQFF
15	TRBV4-3	-	-	TRBJ2-3	TGCGCCAGCAGCCAAGATAATGGGGCGGCAGATACGCAGTATTTT	CASSQDNGAADTQYF
12	TRBV12-3/TRBV12-4	-	-	TRBJ2-1	TGTGCCAGCAGCTCACTAGGTCATGAGCAGTTCTTC	CASSSLGHEQFF
16	TRBV6-5	TRBD1	few	TRBJ2-1	TGTGCCAGCAGTTACCGTGGACAGGGGGCCTACAATGAGCAGTTCTTC	CASSYRGQGAYNEQFF
14	TRBV12-3/TRBV12-4	-	many	TRBJ1-5	TGCGCCAGCAGCCTAATGGGGGGGAATCAGCCCCAGCATTTT	CASSLMGGNQPQHF
12	TRBV28	-	many	TRBJ1-4	TGTGCCAGCAGTTCGCCCCCCGAAAAACTGTTTTTT	CASSSPPEKLFF
14	TRBV6-2/TRBV6-3	TRBD2	-	TRBJ2-2	TGTGCCAGCACTAGCGGGCTGACCACCGGGGAGCTGTTTTTT	CASTSGLTTGELFF
16	TRBV10-3	TRBD2	-	TRBJ2-1	TGTGCCATCAGTGAGTCGTGGACTAGCGGTTACAATGAGCAGTTCTTC	CAISESWTSGYNEQFF
16	TRBV5-1	-	-	TRBJ2-2	TGCGCCAGCAGCTTGTCCGGGGGGCGCGGCACCGGGGAGCTGTTTTTT	CASSLSGGRGTGELFF
17	TRBV5-1	TRBD2	few	TRBJ2-7	TGCGCCAGCAGCCAAGGACTAGCGGGAGGGATTGGCATCGAGCAGTACTTC	CASSQGLAGGIGIEQYF
15	TRBV2	TRBD2	few	TRBJ2-1	TGTGCCAGCAATAAAGCGGGAGGGGTTTTCAATGAGCAGTTCTTC	CASNKAGGVFNEQFF
15	TRBV2	TRBD1	-	TRBJ2-2	TGTGCCAGCAGTGACCGGGACAGGGTCACCGGGGAGCTGTTTTTT	CASSDRDRVTGELFF
15	TRBV30	TRBD1	-	TRBJ1-6	TGTGCCTGGAGTTTCGCAGGGGGCTATGGATCACCCCTCCACTTT	CAWSFAGGYGSPLHF
14	TRBV7-9	-	few	TRBJ2-7	TGTGCCAGCAGCTTACCCCAGGGCGGCTACGAGCAGTACTTC	CASSLPQGGYEQYF
14	TRBV19	-	-	TRBJ1-3	TGTGCCAGTAGTGTAGGCGGCTCTGGAAACACCATATATTTT	CASSVGGSGNTIYF
16	TRBV7-3	TRBD2	few	TRBJ2-1	TGTGCCAGCAGCCTCGGACTAGCGGGAGGTGGCAATGAGCAGTTCTTC	CASSLGLAGGGNEQFF
14	TRBV2	-	-	TRBJ1-5	TGTGCCAGCAGTGAAGCTAGTAGGCCCCAGCCCCAGCATTTT	CASSEASRPQPQHF
13	TRBV12-3/TRBV12-4	-	-	TRBJ2-1	TGTGCCAGCAGTTTAGGGGGCACTATCGAGCAGTTCTTC	CASSLGGTIEQFF